These 18 T cell receptor beta chains were all obtained from the same sample, sequenced in a study of regulatory T cells in long-lasting Graves disease. Regarding time point: newly diagnosed GD, antithyroid drugs for less than 3 months. After RNA was extracted from PBMCs, the TCR library was made from it. With iRepertoire HTBI primers and Arm-PCR of CDR3 regions, TCR beta libraries were built. TCRdb analysed the multiplex PCR reads with MiXCR anew, one entry per CDR3 protein. The table records a few hundred thousand distinct CDR3 sequences, roughly 17% of them present only once. The sample also formed part of further work on T cells in Graves' hyperthyroidism and ophthalmopathy.

The starting material was peripheral blood mononuclear cells (PBMCs), obtained at new diagnosis, from a patient treated with antithyroid drugs. The receptor source for this set is a woman under 30 with Graves disease.

This clonotype was counted ten times or more. The gene calls are TRBV5-6 and TRBJ2-5, with TRBD1 matching 7 bases. CDR3 size: 16 residues. The V segment lost 2 bases and the J segment 4 bases; nucleotides outside the gene matches: 11. CDR1 and CDR2 from the germline V gene are SGHDT and YYEEEE. This chain's CDR3 is CASSFNRDRRRETQYF. CDR3 bases: TGTGCCAGCAGCTTCAACCGGGACAGAAGGCGAGAGACCCAGTACTTC.

This clonotype has ten or more counts. The genes are TRBV29-1 and TRBJ2-1; D uncertain. Trimming left V 1 base short and J 10 bases short, with 11 bases between. The germline CDR1 and CDR2 sequences are SQVTM and ANQGSEA. CDR3 length: 12 amino acids. The CDR3: CSVEGVGQEQFF. CDR3 in DNA: TGCAGCGTTGAAGGTGTGGGCCAGGAGCAGTTCTTC.

This clonotype was picked up a small number of times. The chain combines TRBV27 with TRBJ2-3, with 8 bases aligning to TRBD2. The J call may be incorrect, as the DNA end agrees better with TRBJ2-7. In germline, CDR1 is MNHEY, CDR2 SMNVEV (reference sequence). The CDR3 sequence is 16 residues long. The CDR3 sequence is CASTPNVAGSSYEQYF. In DNA, the CDR3 is TGTGCCAGCACCCCCAACGTAGCGGGAAGCTCCTACGAGCAGTACTTC.

In regard to this clonotype: It is unclear where the CDR3 begins or ends on the DNA, so no DNA is shown, and the CDR3 is as TCRdb lists it. The chain uses TRBV7-9 and TRBJ2-2; the table's D gene call, TRBD1, was not cross checked with the DNA. The CDR3 contains 24 residues when both ends are counted. Germline V gene data show CDR1 as SEHNR and CDR2 as FQNEAQ (reference sequence). The chain's CDR3 is CASSPGTGRPYEQYFGPGTGELFF.

This clonotype was detected many times. The rearrangement links TRBV11-2 to TRBJ2-7; TRBD1 might be the D (5 bases). The germline V gene has CDR1 SGHAT and CDR2 FQNNGV. Trimming pared 0 bases from V and 2 bases from J, leaving 14 bases between. This CDR3 is built from 16 residues. The CDR3 sequence: CASSLDPTATTYEQYF. The CDR3 DNA follows: TGTGCCAGCAGCTTAGATCCGACAGCAACGACCTACGAGCAGTACTTC.

This clonotype was recorded a few times. The V call is TRBV19, the J call TRBJ2-3; 7 bases fit TRBD2. CDR1 and CDR2 (germline): LNHDA, SQIVND (reference sequence). The CDR3 contains 13 residues. J lost 0 bases, V lost 10 bases, and 4 bases had no gene match. The CDR3 DNA follows: TGTGCCACCTTAGCGGGTAGCACAGATACGCAGTATTTT. Protein sequence: CATLAGSTDTQYF.

J is TRBJ2-2 and V is TRBV20-1; TRBD1 is a possible D gene (5 bases). V was cut by 3 bases and J by 6 bases, with 11 bases left in between. The CDR3 runs to 13 residues. Germline V gene sequence: CDR1 DFQATT, CDR2 SNEGSKA (reference sequence). The CDR3 sequence is CSASNQGAGELFF. CDR3 sequence (DNA): TGCAGTGCTAGCAACCAGGGTGCCGGGGAGCTGTTTTTT.

This clonotype was counted only a few times. J is TRBJ1-1 and V is TRBV5-1, with D possibly being TRBD1 (6 bases). Germline CDR1 SGHRS, CDR2 YFSETQ. V was trimmed by 2 bases and J by 9 bases, leaving 11 bases between them. The CDR3 runs to 12 residues. The CDR3 sequence: CASSLQGYQAFF. For the CDR3, the DNA is TGCGCCAGCAGCTTACAGGGCTATCAAGCTTTCTTT.

This clonotype was detected a few times. Germline is not matched at one junction end, which may reflect a read error. The chain links TRBV12-3 or TRBV12-4 to TRBJ2-7; D is possibly TRBD1 (5 bases). CDR3 size: 14 residues. CDR3 DNA sequence: TGTGCCGGCAGCCGCGACAGCTACCTCTACGAGCAGTACTTC. This codes for CAGSRDSYLYEQYF.

The V gene is TRBV12-3 or TRBV12-4, the J gene TRBJ2-2, with 10 bases lining up with TRBD2. This CDR3 has 14 residues. V gave up 10 bases and J gave up 7 bases; unmatched junction bases: 9. The CDR3 DNA sequence: TGTGCCACCGGGCTAGCGGGAGCTCACGGGGAGCTGTTTTTT. This codes for CATGLAGAHGELFF.

There are a few counts of this clonotype. V and J are TRBV5-6 and TRBJ2-3; D call uncertain. Trimming shortened V by 0 bases and J by 4 bases, and 15 bases separated the two germline ends. The CDR3 is 16 amino acids. From germline, CDR1 is SGHDT and CDR2 YYEEEE. This chain's CDR3 is CASSLGHSLGADTQYF. DNA of the CDR3: TGTGCCAGCAGCTTGGGGCATAGTCTTGGCGCAGATACGCAGTATTTT.

The table lists this clonotype with a few counts. This chain uses TRBV15 with TRBJ1-1; perhaps TRBD1 as D (6 bases). V lost 1 base to trimming and J lost 3 bases, with 9 bases between them. Germline V CDR1 and CDR2: LNHNV, YYDKDF (reference sequence). The CDR3 contains 14 residues. CDR3 sequence: CATSRGGGYTEAFF. In DNA, the CDR3 is TGTGCCACCAGCAGAGGGGGGGGCTACACTGAAGCTTTCTTT.

This clonotype was found many times. The J gene is TRBJ2-5, the V gene TRBV30, with 14 bases lining up with TRBD2. The CDR3 extends over 15 amino acids. Germline CDR1 GTSNPN, CDR2 SVGIG (reference sequence). With V trimmed by 0 bases and J by 4 bases, 1 base remained unmatched. The CDR3 region is CAWSVGLAGGETQYF. The CDR3 DNA is TGTGCCTGGAGTGTCGGACTAGCGGGAGGAGAGACCCAGTACTTC.

Ten or more counts support this clonotype. The chain employs TRBV3-1 and TRBJ2-1, with unresolved D. The CDR3 extends over 17 amino acids. V shed 0 bases and J shed 5 bases, with 17 bases lying between them. Germline V CDR1 and CDR2: LGHDT, YNNKEL (reference sequence). The CDR3 protein is CASSQDSSLVFHNEQFF. The CDR3 bases are TGTGCCAGCAGCCAAGATTCTTCGCTAGTATTCCACAATGAGCAGTTCTTC.

In its sample, this clonotype was seen a few times. The J gene is TRBJ2-4, the V gene TRBV2, with 9 bases identical to TRBD1. Per germline, CDR1 SNHLY and CDR2 FYNNEI. The CDR3 is 11 amino acids. With V trimmed by 6 bases and J by 9 bases, 0 bases remained unmatched. The CDR3 DNA reads TGTGCCAGCAGGGGACAGGGCATTCAGTACTTC. It specifies CASRGQGIQYF.

Ten or more counts support this clonotype. This chain connects TRBV7-9 to TRBJ1-1; 7 bases agree with TRBD1. The CDR3 is made up of 15 amino acids. The trim removed 4 bases at V and 1 base at J, leaving 6 bases unmatched. Per germline, CDR1 SEHNR and CDR2 FQNEAQ (reference sequence). CDR3 protein: CASSSPDRPNTEAFF. The CDR3 nucleotides read TGTGCCAGCAGCTCCCCGGACAGGCCGAACACTGAAGCTTTCTTT.

This clonotype appeared many times. The chain has TRBV20-1 and TRBJ1-1; 8 bases align to TRBD1. The V gene end was trimmed by 5 bases and the J gene end by 1 base; junction bases not matched to a gene: 6. Germline loops: CDR1 DFQATT, CDR2 SNEGSKA (reference sequence). There are 14 residues in the CDR3. CDR3 bases: TGCAGTGCTCGCGTTGGGACAGGGAACACTGAAGCTTTCTTT. Residues: CSARVGTGNTEAFF.

V is TRBV6-1 and J is TRBJ1-5; 7 bases agree with TRBD1. The CDR3 is 15 amino acids. V lost 6 bases to trimming and J lost 4 bases; unmatched junction nucleotides: 9. Germline CDR1 is MNHNS and CDR2 is SASEGT. The CDR3 is CASSRGLVTNQPQHF. In DNA, the CDR3 is TGTGCCAGCAGCAGGGGGTTGGTAACGAATCAGCCCCAGCATTTT.